This TCR beta chain derives from a study of blood T cells in healthy people across ages. Findings of the study overall: Both higher diversity and more naive CD4+ cells marked long-lived donors when set against aged donors. Per-million-T-cell TCR beta diversity fell roughly linearly with age.

V lost 0 bases, J lost 6 bases, and 9 bases lay in between. The CDR3 contains 12 residues. Germline values: CDR1 DFQATT, CDR2 SNEGSKA (reference sequence). For the second PCR, which ran for about 7 to 12 cycles, a sample-barcoded 5' primer and a J-beta primer mix were used. Each CDR3 protein is one row after TCRdb ran MiXCR on the 5' RACE reads. The sample has about 670,000 distinct CDR3 sequences, less than 45% seen once. For this clonotype: Antigen specificity is unknown.

Isolated per sample were at least 6 million PBMCs. This receptor was taken from a man aged 80 or over in good health. The rearrangement links TRBV20-1 to TRBJ2-7; a weak D match, TRBD1 (5 bases). The material sequenced was blood. The CDR3 region is CSAREPGREQYF. The CDR3 nucleotides are TGCAGTGCTAGAGAACCAGGGCGCGAGCAGTACTTC.